One sample yielded the 10 T cell receptor beta chains listed below, sequenced in a study of T cell responses to AZD1222 COVID-19 vaccine. The data were produced by immunoSEQ multiplex PCR, yet TCRdb's version contains in-frame clones alone and is incomplete. The repertoire holds about 180,000 clones, with roughly 89% as singletons. The source was peripheral blood, collected on day 0 of AZD1222 vaccination. All receptors come from an adult in good health.

The V gene is TRBV19, the J gene TRBJ2-2, with TRBD1 identical over 12 bases. The germline V gene has CDR1 LNHDA and CDR2 SQIVND (reference sequence). V trimming: 5 bases; J trimming: 5 bases; junction bases outside the gene matches: 9. The CDR3 is made up of 17 amino acids. Here the CDR3 reads CASSLWDRGRHTGELFF. The CDR3 bases are TGTGCCAGTAGTCTATGGGACAGGGGGCGTCATACCGGGGAGCTGTTTTTT.

The genes are TRBV11-3 and TRBJ2-3; a weak D match, TRBD2 (5 bases). Germline lookup yields CDR1 SGHNT and CDR2 YENEEA. The CDR3 consists of 15 residues. V lost 0 bases to trimming and J lost 0 bases, with 7 bases between them. The CDR3 here is CASSLEIASTDTQYF. For the CDR3, the DNA is TGTGCCAGCAGCTTAGAAATAGCGAGCACAGATACGCAGTATTTT. Filled out from reference TRBV11-3 and TRBJ2-3, the complete variable domain reads EAGVVQSPRYKIIEKKQPVAFWCNPISGHNTLYWYLQNLGQGPELLIRYENEEAVDDSQLPKDRFSAERLKGVDSTLKIQPAELGDSAVYLCASSLEIASTDTQYFGPGTRLTVL.

The V gene is TRBV29-1, the J gene TRBJ2-3; 7 bases map to TRBD2. This CDR3 spans 16 amino acids. The V and J ends lost 6 bases and 0 bases, in that order; junction bases with no gene match: 12. Germline V CDR1 and CDR2: SQVTM, ANQGSEA. The CDR3: CSVLWEGRKSTDTQYF. The CDR3 DNA reads TGCAGCGTCCTCTGGGAGGGGAGGAAGAGCACAGATACGCAGTATTTT.

This rearrangement joins TRBV5-5 to TRBJ2-1; D could derive from TRBD1 or TRBD2 (6 bases each). The V gene lost 0 bases and the J gene lost 5 bases, with 18 bases spanning the gap. This CDR3 comprises 17 residues. The germline V gene encodes CDR1 SGHKS and CDR2 YYEKEE (reference sequence). CDR3 nucleotide sequence: TGTGCCAGCAGCTTGGAAGGGGGGACAAGCCCAAACAATGAGCAGTTCTTC. Protein sequence: CASSLEGGTSPNNEQFF.

The chain links TRBV7-9 to TRBJ1-2; no definite D call. Trimming removed 6 bases at V and 4 bases at J, with 9 bases between. The CDR3 runs 12 residues. Germline CDR1 and CDR2: SEHNR and FQNEAQ (reference sequence). This chain's CDR3 is CASREWSYGYTF. CDR3 nucleotide sequence: TGTGCCAGCAGGGAATGGAGCTATGGCTACACCTTC.

The V call is TRBV28, the J call TRBJ1-5; TRBD1 matches 7 bases. CDR3 size: 15 residues. The J segment lost 4 bases and the V segment lost 4 bases, leaving 7 bases of the junction unmatched. The germline gives CDR1 MDHEN, CDR2 SYDVKM. The CDR3 is CASSSGQTTNQPQHF. The CDR3, as DNA: TGTGCCAGCAGTTCGGGACAGACAACGAATCAGCCCCAGCATTTT.

This clone has more than one count but fewer than ten. This chain links TRBV20-1 with TRBJ1-1; D remains ambiguous. Trimming cost V 6 bases and J 5 bases, with 7 bases left between them. CDR1 and CDR2 (germline): DFQATT, SNEGSKA (reference sequence). The CDR3 length is 10 residues. The CDR3 nucleotides are TGCAGTGCAGTACGAACTGAAGCTTTCTTT. It encodes CSAVRTEAFF.

This chain links TRBV18 with TRBJ2-5; weak D call: TRBD2 (6 bases). The CDR3 spans 13 residues. The germline V gene encodes CDR1 KGHSH and CDR2 LQKENI. V lost 11 bases and J lost 0, with 13 bases in between. CDR3 protein: CASTGGDQETQYF. For the CDR3, the DNA is TGTGCCTCGACCGGGGGAGACCAAGAGACCCAGTACTTC.

The CDR3 DNA reads TGTGCCTGGAGTATGAGGGGGAACACTGAAGCTTTCTTT. This encodes CAWSMRGNTEAFF. The chain combines TRBV30 with TRBJ1-1; D possibly corresponds to TRBD1 (5 bases). CDR3 length: 13 residues. Trimming removed 2 bases at V and 1 base at J, with 8 bases between. Germline CDR1 and CDR2: GTSNPN and SVGIG (reference sequence).

This sequence joins TRBV5-6 and TRBJ2-7, with D uncertain. CDR1 and CDR2 (germline): SGHDT, YYEEEE. V dropped 2 bases and J dropped 0 bases, with 3 bases sitting between them. The CDR3 spans 12 residues. CDR3 sequence (DNA): TGTGCCAGCAGCTTAAGCTCCTACGAGCAGTACTTC. Its translation is CASSLSSYEQYF.